This T cell receptor (beta chain) was sequenced for a study of Graves' ophthalmopathy and Graves' hyperthyroidism. RNA transcripts provided the template for amplifying TCR beta CDR3 regions. The first-round RT-PCR employed HTBI primers together with the Qiagen OneStep RT-PCR kit. A multiplex PCR was then performed as the second round. TCRdb ran MiXCR on the multiplex PCR reads and lists one entry per CDR3 protein. The table lists about 620,000 distinct CDR3 sequences, approximately 22% of them singletons. If no ophthalmopathy appeared within 18 months of follow-up, hyperthyroidism was termed stable. Symptoms, serum thyroxine and TRAb, thyroid ultrasound, and orbital computed tomography formed the diagnostic basis. PBMCs were obtained from 9 to 10 ml of fresh peripheral blood. This clonotype was detected only a few times. Given a much more abundant clone one base away, this may be a read error. Germline CDR1 MNHEY, CDR2 SMNVEV (reference sequence). The CDR3 is 15 residues long.

The TCR comes from a woman between 18 and 29 years old with stable Graves' hyperthyroidism. Some clones in this sample may be carry-over from other donors' samples. Sequences were obtained from peripheral blood. The rearrangement links TRBV27 to TRBJ2-1; D is ambiguous. The CDR3, as DNA: TGTGCCAGCAGAGACGACCTCAGCTCCTACAATGAGAAGTTCTTC. It encodes CASRDDLSSYNEKFF.